The 22 T cell receptor beta chains listed next were all sequenced from one sample in a study of shared clonotypes between healthy human individuals. Profiling relied on immunoSEQ multiplex PCR, and the TCRdb table lists in-frame clones only, not all of them. The sample has roughly 2.2 million clones; approximately 93% are singletons. What was sequenced was naive CD4+ T cells from PBMCs. Noted subset: CD45RA+ positively selected. Receptors originate from a man between 18 and 35 years old in good health. Some clones in this sample may be carry-over from other donors' samples.

The J gene is TRBJ1-2, the V gene TRBV9, with no clear D. Looked up from germline, CDR1 is SGDLS and CDR2 is YYNGEE. Trimming pared 5 bases from V and 2 bases from J, leaving 19 bases between. The CDR3 spans 16 residues. The CDR3 DNA reads TGTGCCAGCAGGGGGATGGGTACGAACACAAACTATGGCTACACCTTC. Its protein is CASRGMGTNTNYGYTF.

This clone has just one count. The chain links TRBV2 to TRBJ2-6; possibly TRBD1 for D (6 bases). The CDR3 has 16 amino acids. Germline CDR1 SNHLY, CDR2 FYNNEI. Trimming left V 7 bases short and J 0 bases short, with 13 bases between. The CDR3 spells CASNLQGPSGANVLTF. The DNA of the CDR3 is TGTGCCAGCAACTTACAGGGTCCCTCTGGGGCCAACGTCCTGACTTTC.

Concerning this clone: Distinct nucleotide sequences in the sample also encode this CDR3. The J gene is TRBJ1-2, the V gene TRBV6-1, with D uncertain. The germline V gene encodes CDR1 MNHNS and CDR2 SASEGT. This CDR3 is built from 14 residues. V dropped 0 bases and J dropped 4 bases, with 9 bases sitting between them. In DNA, the CDR3 is TGTGCCAGCAGTGAAGCAGGAGGGATCTATGGCTACACCTTC. This codes for CASSEAGGIYGYTF.

The chain carries TRBV7-9 and TRBJ2-6, with 9 bases lining up with TRBD1. Per germline, CDR1 SEHNR and CDR2 FQNEAQ (reference sequence). With V trimmed by 5 bases and J by 3 bases, 14 bases remained unmatched. CDR3 length: 19 amino acids. The CDR3 sequence is CASSVIPGQGIGGANVLTF. The CDR3 DNA reads TGTGCCAGCAGCGTGATTCCGGGACAGGGTATCGGTGGGGCCAACGTCCTGACTTTC.

This chain connects TRBV5-4 to TRBJ2-7; D is perhaps TRBD1 (6 bases). V was trimmed by 4 bases and J by 3 bases, leaving 17 bases between them. CDR1 and CDR2 (germline): SGHNT, YYREEE (reference sequence). CDR3 length: 15 residues. CDR3 DNA: TGTGCCAGCAGCCTCAAACAGGGAGTGCGCTACGAGCAGTACTTC. It yields the protein CASSLKQGVRYEQYF.

The J gene is TRBJ1-4, the V gene TRBV28; D may be TRBD1 (5 bases). The ends were cut back, 6 bases at V and 0 bases at J, with 14 bases in the middle. Germline CDR1 MDHEN, CDR2 SYDVKM. The CDR3 covers 16 residues. CDR3 nucleotide sequence: TGTGCCAGCAGCACGGGGGGGGATGCAACTAATGAAAAACTGTTTTTT. This sequence encodes CASSTGGDATNEKLFF.

This rearrangement joins TRBV2 to TRBJ1-5, with 8 bases lining up with TRBD1. Germline CDR1 and CDR2: SNHLY and FYNNEI. V trimming: 3 bases; J trimming: 2 bases; junction bases outside the gene matches: 6. The CDR3 covers 16 residues. As DNA, the CDR3 is TGTGCCAGCAGTGAGGGCAGGGGGCTCGGCAATCAGCCCCAGCATTTT. This gives the protein CASSEGRGLGNQPQHF.

The V gene is TRBV15, the J gene TRBJ1-1; TRBD1 matches 9 bases. Germline CDR1 and CDR2: LNHNV and YYDKDF (reference sequence). This CDR3 has 16 amino acids. V was pared by 1 base and J by 1 base, with 4 bases of the junction left unmatched. In DNA, the CDR3 is TGTGCCACCAGCAGAGGGGGGACAGGGAGGAACACTGAAGCTTTCTTT. It codes for CATSRGGTGRNTEAFF.

This rearrangement joins TRBV19 to TRBJ1-1, with TRBD1 as a possible D gene (6 bases). Germline V gives CDR1 LNHDA, CDR2 SQIVND (reference sequence). The V and J ends lost 7 bases and 0 bases respectively, with 12 bases between them. CDR3 length: 14 residues. The CDR3 reads CASKGVPVNTEAFF. Written as DNA, the CDR3 is TGTGCCAGTAAGGGGGTCCCGGTGAACACTGAAGCTTTCTTT.

The CDR3 loop is CASSELAGPNEQYF. CDR3 bases: TGTGCCAGCAGTGAACTAGCGGGACCCAACGAGCAGTACTTC. The rearrangement uses TRBV2 and TRBJ2-7; TRBD2 matches 9 bases. The CDR3 runs to 14 residues. Germline CDR1 is SNHLY and CDR2 is FYNNEI. J gave up 5 bases and V 2 bases, and 4 bases lay outside the gene matches.

V and J are TRBV18 and TRBJ2-5; 9 positions match TRBD2. The trim removed 4 bases at V and 0 bases at J, leaving 12 bases unmatched. Germline assignment: CDR1 KGHSH and CDR2 LQKENI. CDR3 size: 18 residues. CDR3 sequence (DNA): TGTGCCAGCTCACGAGTTCATGCTGCGGGAGGGTACCAAGAGACCCAGTACTTC. This sequence encodes CASSRVHAAGGYQETQYF.

The rearrangement joins TRBV28 to TRBJ2-3; 10 nucleotides line up with TRBD2. Trimming took 6 bases from V and 2 from J; bases not matched to a gene: 8. The CDR3 consists of 16 residues. Germline V CDR1 and CDR2: MDHEN, SYDVKM. The CDR3 spells CASSPGLAVPTDTQYF. DNA of the CDR3: TGTGCCAGCAGCCCTGGACTAGCGGTCCCCACAGATACGCAGTATTTT.

This sequence joins TRBV5-4 and TRBJ2-1; the D gene is possibly TRBD1 (6 bases). This CDR3 region has 15 residues. Germline CDR1 is SGHNT and CDR2 is YYREEE (reference sequence). Trimming took off 3 bases at V and 4 bases at J, with 14 bases between the two ends. The CDR3 nucleotides read TGTGCCAGCAGCTCTTGGGGGCCGGGATACAATGAGCAGTTCTTC. As protein: CASSSWGPGYNEQFF.

CDR3: CASTYRFRGNTEAFF. Written as DNA, the CDR3 is TGTGCCAGCACCTACCGGTTTAGGGGGAACACTGAAGCTTTCTTT. The rearrangement uses TRBV27 and TRBJ1-1, with a tentative D call TRBD1 (5 bases). CDR3 length: 15 residues. Germline CDR1 and CDR2: MNHEY and SMNVEV (reference sequence). The V and J ends lost 7 bases and 1 base respectively, with 16 bases between them.

Of note for this clone: The same CDR3 is also encoded by other DNA sequences in this sample. V usage is TRBV18 and J usage is TRBJ2-6; TRBD1 might be the D (5 bases). This CDR3 has 14 amino acids. V gave up 4 bases and J gave up 2 bases, with 6 bases separating them. Germline V gene sequence: CDR1 KGHSH, CDR2 LQKENI. CDR3: CASSQTAGANVLTF. CDR3 coding DNA: TGTGCCAGCTCACAGACAGCTGGGGCCAACGTCCTGACTTTC.

V is TRBV11-2 and J is TRBJ2-7; D remains unclear. CDR1 and CDR2 (germline): SGHAT, FQNNGV. This CDR3 contains 15 residues. V was cut by 5 bases and J by 0 bases, with 14 bases left in between. The DNA of the CDR3 is TGTGCCAGCAGCCCACAAGCCTCCTACTCCTACGAGCAGTACTTC. Its translation is CASSPQASYSYEQYF. Drawing the rest from reference TRBV11-2 and TRBJ2-7, the complete variable domain is EAGVAQSPRYKIIEKRQSVAFWCNPISGHATLYWYQQILGQGPKLLIQFQNNGVVDDSQLPKDRFSAERLKGVDSTLKIQPAKLEDSAVYLCASSPQASYSYEQYFGPGTRLTVT.

The CDR3 reads CASGSDRGSYEQYF. CDR3 coding DNA: TGTGCCAGCGGAAGCGACAGGGGCTCCTACGAGCAGTACTTC. This chain links TRBV2 with TRBJ2-7, with 8 bases aligning to TRBD1. CDR3 length: 14 residues. The V segment lost 8 bases and the J segment 0 bases; nucleotides outside the gene matches: 6. Looked up from germline, CDR1 is SNHLY and CDR2 is FYNNEI. The complete variable domain, with remaining parts taken from reference TRBV2 and TRBJ2-7, reads EPEVTQTPSHQVTQMGQEVILRCVPISNHLYFYWYRQILGQKVEFLVSFYNNEISEKSEIFDDQFSVERPDGSNFTLKIRSTKLEDSAMYFCASGSDRGSYEQYFGPGTRLTVT.

V is TRBV18 and J is TRBJ1-4; D unresolved. The length of the CDR3 is 14 residues. V was trimmed by 4 bases and J by 7 bases, leaving 13 bases between them. Germline loops: CDR1 KGHSH, CDR2 LQKENI. The CDR3 protein is CASSRSADFEKLFF. Written as DNA, the CDR3 is TGTGCCAGCTCACGGTCAGCTGATTTTGAAAAACTGTTTTTT. Based on the CDR3 plus reference TRBV18 and TRBJ1-4, the full variable domain is NAGVMQNPRHLVRRRGQEARLRCSPMKGHSHVYWYRQLPEEGLKFMVYLQKENIIDESGMPKERFSAEFPKEGPSILRIQQVVRGDSAAYFCASSRSADFEKLFFGSGTQLSVL.

The rearrangement links TRBV2 to TRBJ2-1; TRBD2 matches 8 bases. The junction had 4 bases not matched to a gene; V was cut back by 5 bases and J by 4 bases. Per germline, CDR1 SNHLY and CDR2 FYNNEI. The CDR3 consists of 14 residues. This CDR3 reads CASSWREVYNEQFF. CDR3 nucleotide sequence: TGTGCCAGCAGTTGGCGGGAGGTGTACAATGAGCAGTTCTTC.

The chain is built from TRBV6-7 and TRBJ1-5; D unresolved. TRBV6-7 is known as an ORF, though its function is uncertain. The CDR3 spans 14 residues. V was shortened by 9 bases and J by 2 bases, with 14 bases between the two germline ends. In DNA form, the CDR3 reads TGTGCCAGTACTCCAGCAGAGGGCAATCAGCCCCAGCATTTT. Translation: CASTPAEGNQPQHF.

Note on this clone: Other nucleotide sequences in the sample specify the same CDR3. J is TRBJ2-7 and V is TRBV5-1; 8 bases align to TRBD1. V shed 0 bases and J 1 base; nucleotides not matched to a gene: 3. Per germline, CDR1 SGHRS and CDR2 YFSETQ. This CDR3 region has 15 residues. CDR3 region: CASSLAGGSSYEQYF. CDR3 sequence (DNA): TGCGCCAGCAGCTTGGCAGGGGGCTCGTCCTACGAGCAGTACTTC. The full variable domain, rest sourced from reference TRBV5-1 and TRBJ2-7, is KAGVTQTPRYLIKTRGQQVTLSCSPISGHRSVSWYQQTPGQGLQFLFEYFSETQRNKGNFPGRFSGRQFSNSRSEMNVSTLELGDSALYLCASSLAGGSSYEQYFGPGTRLTVT.

The J gene is TRBJ1-6, the V gene TRBV6-1; D gene ambiguous. CDR3 length: 15 residues. The V gene's germline CDR1 is MNHNS and CDR2 SASEGT. V lost 1 base to trimming and J lost 0 bases, with 4 bases between them. For the CDR3, the DNA is TGTGCCAGCAGTGAAGGGAGCTCCTATAATTCACCCCTCCACTTT. Translation: CASSEGSSYNSPLHF.